This TCR beta chain appears in the sequencing data of a study of patients and donors after allogeneic stem cell transplantation. This clonotype turned up a few times. V lost 5 bases to trimming and J lost 4 bases; unmatched junction nucleotides: 5. Germline values: CDR1 MNHEY, CDR2 SVGAGI. The CDR3 length is 15 residues. TCRdb ran MiXCR on the RT-PCR reads and lists one entry per CDR3 protein. The data hold approximately 150,000 distinct CDR3 sequences, with approximately 25% observed a single time. Sequenced material: blood, either unsorted or a sorted T cell fraction (not recorded which). The sequence derives from a human donor who was either an allogeneic HSCT recipient or a stem cell or donor lymphocyte infusion donor (not recorded which). It is not recorded whose cells these are; they may come from a transplant donor. This chain uses TRBV6-5 with TRBJ2-1; TRBD2 agrees at 10 bases. CDR3 sequence reads: CASSALAGTYNEQFF. The CDR3 DNA is TGTGCCAGCAGTGCACTAGCGGGGACTTACAATGAGCAGTTCTTC.